Below, 18 T cell receptor beta chains from the same sample are listed, as sequenced in a study of monozygotic twins with inflammatory bowel disease. TCRdb reprocessed the 5' RACE reads, with one entry per CDR3 protein and no DNA. This table holds around 380,000 distinct CDR3 sequences. The sample comprised blood. Every receptor here comes from a human donor with ulcerative colitis or Crohn's disease, or a healthy co-twin of an affected twin (not recorded which).

The chain employs TRBV28 and TRBJ2-7; TCRdb's D call, TRBD2, is unchecked because there is no DNA. CDR3 length: 16 residues. The V gene's germline CDR1 is MDHEN and CDR2 SYDVKM. CDR3 loop: CASSLDPGTSGYEQYF.

The V call is TRBV24-1, the J call TRBJ1-2. CDR1 and CDR2 (germline): KGHDR, SFDVKD. CDR3 length equals 15 residues. CDR3 region: CATSDSESPNYGYTF.

The V and J genes are TRBV5-1 and TRBJ2-1; lacking DNA, the TRBD1 call made by TCRdb goes unchecked. The CDR3 consists of 14 residues. CDR1 and CDR2 (germline): SGHRS, YFSETQ. CDR3 residues: CASSSDGAFNEQFF.

The CDR3 sequence: CSAREASVTYEQYF. The chain recombines TRBV20-1 with TRBJ2-7; absent DNA, TCRdb's TRBD2 call cannot be checked. This CDR3 is built from 14 residues. Germline assignment: CDR1 DFQATT and CDR2 SNEGSKA (reference sequence).

The chain is built from TRBV29-1 and TRBJ2-1; TCRdb picks TRBD2, but there is no DNA to check that call. CDR1 and CDR2 (germline): SQVTM, ANQGSEA. The CDR3 is 15 residues long. CDR3 residues: CSAELAGYSYNEQFF.

This sequence joins TRBV24-1 and TRBJ1-2. CDR3 length: 12 amino acids. Germline values: CDR1 KGHDR, CDR2 SFDVKD. CDR3 region: CATGLAGPPSTF.

The chain employs TRBV6-4 and TRBJ1-5; absent DNA, TCRdb's TRBD1 call cannot be checked. The CDR3 contains 13 residues. Germline-derived CDR1 and CDR2 are MRHNA and SNTAGT. CDR3 amino acids: CASSSDRGQPQHF.

V gene TRBV14 combines with J gene TRBJ2-1; with no DNA, the TCRdb D assignment of TRBD2 cannot be verified. Germline assignment: CDR1 SGHDN and CDR2 FVKESK. The CDR3 spans 14 residues. The CDR3 spells CASSQMSGGRWQFF.

The chain joins TRBV7-9 to TRBJ2-7; the TCRdb D gene call, TRBD1, has no DNA to confirm it. The germline V gene has CDR1 SEHNR and CDR2 FQNEAQ (reference sequence). This CDR3 region has 12 residues. This CDR3 is CASSRTLGEQYF.

The chain has TRBV7-2 and TRBJ2-1; TCRdb's D call of TRBD1 is untestable without DNA. The germline CDR1 and CDR2 sequences are SGHTA and FQGNSA. CDR3 length equals 15 residues. The CDR3: CASSSYRGDYNEQFF. Full variable domain (rest looked up from reference TRBV7-2 and TRBJ2-1): GAGVSQSPSNKVTEKGKDVELRCDPISGHTALYWYRQSLGQGLEFLIYFQGNSAPDKSGLPSDRFSAERTGGSVSTLTIQRTQQEDSAVYLCASSSYRGDYNEQFFGPGTRLTVL.

The V call is TRBV7-2, the J call TRBJ2-1. The CDR3 is 15 amino acids. CDR1 SGHTA and CDR2 FQGNSA come from the germline V gene. CDR3: CASSLVPGNYNEQFF.

The V and J genes are TRBV5-1 and TRBJ1-2. CDR1 and CDR2 from the germline V gene are SGHRS and YFSETQ. This CDR3 is built from 14 residues. The CDR3 sequence: CASSLALGEDGYTF.

This chain joins TRBV5-1 and TRBJ2-1; TCRdb proposes TRBD2, but this gene call is untestable without DNA. The CDR3 spans 16 residues. Germline V CDR1 and CDR2: SGHRS, YFSETQ. The CDR3 here is CASSFFLAGGTGEQFF.

The V call is TRBV28, the J call TRBJ2-2; TCRdb outputs TRBD1, but without DNA this stays unchecked. The CDR3 runs 16 residues. Germline loops: CDR1 MDHEN, CDR2 SYDVKM. This CDR3 reads CASGTTWTGNTGELFF.

This rearrangement joins TRBV7-9 to TRBJ2-2. Germline assignment: CDR1 SEHNR and CDR2 FQNEAQ (reference sequence). CDR3 length equals 16 residues. This chain's CDR3 is CASSLTLPKSTGELFF.

This rearrangement joins TRBV30 to TRBJ2-5; TCRdb designates TRBD1, a call that cannot be tested without DNA. Germline V CDR1 and CDR2: GTSNPN, SVGIG (reference sequence). CDR3 length: 16 amino acids. The CDR3 loop is CALGTPQALRGETQYF.

V usage is TRBV15 and J usage is TRBJ2-4; TCRdb calls TRBD1, which cannot be checked without DNA. Germline loops: CDR1 LNHNV, CDR2 YYDKDF (reference sequence). The CDR3 is made up of 16 amino acids. The CDR3 loop is CATSGGARGAKNIQYF.

The CDR3 loop is CSARDGPSSNEQFF. The J gene is TRBJ2-1, the V gene TRBV20-1; TCRdb lists TRBD1, though no DNA is available to test this call. Germline V gene sequence: CDR1 DFQATT, CDR2 SNEGSKA (reference sequence). This CDR3 spans 14 amino acids.